This T cell receptor beta chain comes out of a study of shared clonotypes between healthy human individuals (dated by TCRdb to 2018 to 2021). Some background on the complete study: Three men and a couple of women, aged 18 to 49 years, made up the cohort. For each donor, CD4 naive and CD4 memory were each run on three plates, CD8 naive on two plates, and CD8 memory on one plate. To estimate repertoire size and how much clonotypes are shared between individuals, the study performed deep sequencing of blood TCR repertoires from a few healthy adults. Libraries were prepared and TCR repertoires were sequenced by different laboratories using diverse techniques, in order to increase sequencing depth and limit assay-specific biases. Between about 0.94 and 8.9 billion PBMCs per donor were obtained by leukapheresis.

Healthy HIV-negative adults with no recently reported acute infections or vaccinations were included as donors. Every donor was a Caucasian adult residing in Nashville, Tennessee, USA. CD4+ T cells were enriched through magnetic negative selection, after which naive cells were positively selected on CD45RA and the remaining negative fraction served as the memory subset. Blood was collected by leukapheresis, and PBMCs were isolated by Ficoll-Histopaque density gradient centrifugation and then cryopreserved in liquid nitrogen vapor phase. Analytical flow cytometry was used to check the purity and quantity of each magnetically sorted T cell population. Genomic DNA was isolated from each sorted fraction and quantified by UV absorbance on a Nanodrop 2000c. Beyond this particular receptor, the publication reports: Sampling was restricted to blood, and TCR repertoires in tissues likely differ from the TCR repertoires found in blood. Pairwise subsampling led to the expectation that sequencing depth would affect the degree of clonotype sharing among donors. Approximately 5% of naive CD4, 3% to 4% of naive CD8, around 2.3% of memory CD4, and approximately 0.39% of memory CD8 clonotypes were shared across four donors. Compared with non-shared clonotypes, the clonotypes found in all four sorted-subset donors had higher generation probabilities. Even with the large sequencing depth, rarefaction of the sorted-subset datasets indicated that sequencing was incomplete. The small number of donors limited the genetic and exposure-history diversity represented. Naive subsets generally had larger estimated clonotype richness than memory subsets.

The CDR1 and CDR2 encoded by the germline V gene are SGDLS and YYNGEE. Trimming takes 0 bases off V and 4 bases off J; junction bases not matched to a gene: 15. The cysteine opens and the phenylalanine closes a CDR3 of 20 amino acids. The only DNA kept is the CDR3, 60 bases in frame from the first base. Using the deep immunoSEQ assay, multiplex PCR amplified TCR CDR3 regions from genomic DNA. For each cell subset, the extracted genomic DNA was distributed evenly across all wells of several immunoSEQ 96-well plates, and each plate served as one replicate. For sorted subsets, each replicate PCR was loaded with 200 ng genomic DNA, equivalent to 25,000 to 35,000 T cell genomes. The purified libraries were quantified using a Qubit 3.0 fluorometer, sized with a Bioanalyzer 2100, and then quantified again using the KAPA Library Quantification kit. Every immunoSEQ 96-well plate was sequenced on a separate single-read 150-cycle Illumina NextSeq 550 flow cell. In the authors' own workflow: The immunoSEQ output contained only junctional sequences without quality scores, so filtering could not match that applied to full-length reads. To assign V/J genes and CDR3, sequences were annotated against IMGT germline references using PyIR, a Python wrapper for IgBLAST v1.9. Reads with weak V/J assignments (E-value above 1e-6), missing CDR3, stop codons, out-of-frame junctions, or ambiguous translated residues were removed. V3J clonotypes were defined by identical inferred V gene, J gene, and CDR3 amino acid sequence. The percentage overlap between two repertoires was calculated by dividing the number of shared unique clonotypes by the size of the smaller repertoire. Repertoire richness was assessed with RTK rarefaction, the Chao1 estimator, and Recon v2.1 estimates of unobserved clonotypes. Generation probabilities were computed with OLGA for all TCRbeta clonotypes obtained by the gDNA method from a handful of donors. TCRdb mirrors the immuneACCESS table, restricted to in-frame sequences. Some clones are absent from its copies; in checked studies, under half trace to an unresolved V gene, and the reason for the others is unknown. V and J calls and clone size come straight from that table; D and trimming were deduced from the DNA. Recorded for this sample are some 1.4 million clones; more than 95% of them occurred a single time. Roughly 1.1% of the sample is held by the ten biggest clonotypes.

For this clone: Its recognized antigen is unknown. Base qualities are not provided; no much larger clone lies one nucleotide away.

In this chain, TRBV9 is recombined with TRBJ2-2, and TRBD2 aligns with 10 junction nucleotides. The sequence came from a man younger than 45 in good health. The sequenced sample was naive CD4+ T cells sorted from blood. Interpreted using the paper, the cell subset or site label stands for: CD45RA+ positively selected. Here is the DNA: TGTGCCAGCAGCGTAGCCCCAGCGGGAGGGCCCGGACTGGGCACCGGGGAGCTGTTTTTT. Its product reads: CASSVAPAGGPGLGTGELFF.